These 32 T cell receptor beta chains originate from one sample sequenced in a study of read filtering for tumor transcriptome and immune sequencing. The library was built from around 400 ng RNA with molecular barcoded adaptors for alpha/delta and beta/gamma chains. TCRdb reprocessed the reads via MiXCR and lists one record per CDR3 protein. The sample lists around 44,000 distinct CDR3 sequences, 13% seen once, with over 25% in the top ten. The specimen sequenced was a population of CD138-negative cells sorted from bone marrow. The source of these receptors is a donor aged 40 or over with multiple myeloma.

The V call is TRBV3-1, the J call TRBJ1-2; 8 positions agree with TRBD1. Germline CDR1 LGHDT, CDR2 YNNKEL (reference sequence). V dropped 3 bases and J dropped 7; count of bases not matched to a gene: 13. The CDR3 contains 16 residues. For the CDR3, the DNA is TGTGCCAGCAGCCAGGGTGCGGGCCAGGGGGCGTCTGGCTACACCTTC. Translating it yields CASSQGAGQGASGYTF.

This clonotype was counted ten times or more. The chain is built from TRBV2 and TRBJ2-1; D is perhaps TRBD2 (5 bases). Germline V gene lookup returns CDR1 SNHLY and CDR2 FYNNEI. The CDR3 has 15 residues. V lost 7 bases to trimming and J lost 7 bases, with 20 bases between them. DNA for the CDR3: TGTGCCAGCAACCCGAATCCGGGGTCTTGGAATGAGCAGTTCTTC. Residues: CASNPNPGSWNEQFF.

Notes on this clonotype: A read error is the likely source, as a far larger clone sits one nucleotide away. The chain recombines TRBV5-1 with TRBJ2-7; possible D gene TRBD2, 6 bases. Trimming took 0 bases from V and 7 from J, leaving 20 bases between them. The CDR3 loop spans 16 amino acids. Germline lookup yields CDR1 SGHRS and CDR2 YFSETQ. CDR3 protein: CASSLGNSGTYNEQYF. The DNA for the CDR3 is TGCGCCAGCAGCTTGGGAAATAGCGGAACCTACAATGAGCAGTACTTC.

This rearrangement joins TRBV21-1 to TRBJ1-3; TRBD1, the D gene given by the table, was not confirmed from the DNA. TRBV21-1 is flagged as a pseudogene. This CDR3 is built from 16 residues. The CDR3 nucleotides are TGTGCCAGCAGCACCCCCGGACCCGGCGCTGGAAACACCATATATTTT. This translates into CASSTPGPGAGNTIYF.

At least ten counts were recorded for this clonotype. This chain connects TRBV30 to TRBJ1-3; D not resolved. This CDR3 comprises 13 residues. V lost 5 bases, J lost 0 bases, and 8 bases lay in between. CDR1 is GTSNPN and CDR2 is SVGIG in the germline V gene (reference sequence). DNA for the CDR3: TGTGCCTGGTCGGTCTTCTCTGGAAACACCATATATTTT. The encoded protein is CAWSVFSGNTIYF. The whole variable domain, remainder taken from reference TRBV30 and TRBJ1-3, is SQTIHQWPATLVQPVGSPLSLECTVEGTSNPNLYWYRQAAGRGLQLLFYSVGIGQISSEVPQNLSASRPQDRQFILSSKKLLLSDSGFYLCAWSVFSGNTIYFGEGSWLTVV.

This clonotype showed up many times. V is TRBV15 and J is TRBJ1-1, with a possible D match to TRBD1 (6 bases). V dropped 3 bases and J dropped 1 base, with 9 bases sitting between them. The CDR3 has 14 amino acids. Germline lookup yields CDR1 LNHNV and CDR2 YYDKDF (reference sequence). As DNA, the CDR3 is TGTGCCACCAGCAGCTACAGGGAGAACACTGAAGCTTTCTTT. Translation gives CATSSYRENTEAFF.

This clonotype was found once. This chain uses TRBV6-2 or TRBV6-3 with TRBJ2-3; D is unclear. The V end was cut by 3 bases, the J end by 4 bases, with 11 bases between. The CDR3 contains 14 residues. Germline assignment: CDR1 MNHEY and CDR2 SVGEGT. The CDR3 region is CASSYGADPDTQYF. The CDR3 DNA reads TGTGCCAGCAGTTATGGTGCCGATCCAGATACGCAGTATTTT.

This clonotype was seen many times. This chain links TRBV19 with TRBJ1-5; unclear D gene. The CDR3 is 15 amino acids. Germline V gene data show CDR1 as LNHDA and CDR2 as SQIVND (reference sequence). The V gene lost 3 bases and the J gene lost 4 bases, with 13 bases spanning the gap. The CDR3 DNA sequence: TGTGCCAGTAGTATCCAAGATTTAGCGAATCAGCCCCAGCATTTT. It codes for CASSIQDLANQPQHF.

This clonotype was detected ten times or more. The J gene is TRBJ2-7, the V gene TRBV30, with TRBD2 as a possible D gene (5 bases). V lost 3 bases, J lost 9 bases, and 18 bases lay in between. CDR1 is GTSNPN and CDR2 is SVGIG in the germline V gene (reference sequence). This CDR3 is 13 amino acids long. DNA for the CDR3: TGTGCCTGGAGCGCCGGGGAAAGTCTGTGGCAGTACTTC. Protein product: CAWSAGESLWQYF.

This clonotype appeared many times. This chain joins TRBV30 and TRBJ1-2; D gene uncertain. CDR3 length equals 14 residues. Germline V CDR1 and CDR2: GTSNPN, SVGIG (reference sequence). V lost 7 bases to trimming and J lost 2 bases, with 17 bases between them. CDR3 residues: CASSIGPANYGYTF. The DNA for the CDR3 is TGTGCCTCCAGCATCGGCCCGGCCAACTATGGCTACACCTTC.

This clonotype was picked up many times. The chain employs TRBV7-8 and TRBJ1-5; possibly TRBD1 for D (5 bases). This CDR3 region has 13 residues. Deletions cut 5 bases from V and 9 bases from J, with 14 bases between. Germline lookup yields CDR1 SGHVS and CDR2 FQNEAQ. The chain's CDR3 is CASSPVTEPPQHF. In nucleotides, the CDR3 is TGTGCCAGCAGCCCCGTGACAGAGCCGCCCCAGCATTTT. The whole variable domain, remainder taken from reference TRBV7-8 and TRBJ1-5, is GAGVSQSPRYKVAKRGQDVALRCDPISGHVSLFWYQQALGQGPEFLTYFQNEAQLDKSGLPSDRFFAERPEGSVSTLKIQRTQQEDSAVYLCASSPVTEPPQHFGDGTRLSIL.

This clonotype was recorded at least ten times. The J gene is TRBJ2-3, the V gene TRBV5-1; D might be TRBD1 (6 bases). Germline loops: CDR1 SGHRS, CDR2 YFSETQ. The V end was cut by 7 bases, the J end by 5 bases, with 14 bases between. This CDR3 has 13 amino acids. The CDR3 nucleotides are TGCGCCAGCTCGCGGGCAGGGGTAGATACGCAGTATTTT. Translation: CASSRAGVDTQYF. The full variable domain, completed using reference TRBV5-1 and TRBJ2-3, is KAGVTQTPRYLIKTRGQQVTLSCSPISGHRSVSWYQQTPGQGLQFLFEYFSETQRNKGNFPGRFSGRQFSNSRSEMNVSTLELGDSALYLCASSRAGVDTQYFGPGTRLTVL.

This clonotype came up many times. The J gene is TRBJ2-1, the V gene TRBV3-1; 8 bases are a match to TRBD2. The germline gives CDR1 LGHDT, CDR2 YNNKEL (reference sequence). The CDR3 length is 16 residues. The junction had 7 bases not matched to a gene; V was cut back by 4 bases and J by 2 bases. The CDR3 nucleotides are TGTGCCAGCAGCCCGCCAGCGGGAGACCCCTACAATGAGCAGTTCTTC. It yields the protein CASSPPAGDPYNEQFF.

In this sample, this clonotype turned up many times. V is TRBV3-1 and J is TRBJ2-7, with 12 bases identical to TRBD2. This CDR3 comprises 14 residues. CDR1 and CDR2 from the germline V gene are LGHDT and YNNKEL (reference sequence). V shed 6 bases, J shed 5 bases, and the junction held 5 bases outside the gene matches. The CDR3: CASSPRLAGDEQYF. CDR3 coding DNA: TGTGCCAGCAGTCCAAGACTAGCGGGAGACGAGCAGTACTTC.

This clonotype has ten or more counts. The chain carries TRBV7-9 and TRBJ2-1, with TRBD1 matching over 12 bases. The V and J ends lost 7 bases and 6 bases, in that order; junction bases with no gene match: 7. CDR1 is SEHNR, CDR2 FQNEAQ, per germline (reference sequence). This CDR3 region has 15 residues. The CDR3 DNA reads as TGTGCCAGCACCCGGGGACAGGGGGCAGCCAATGAGCAGTTCTTC. Protein product: CASTRGQGAANEQFF.

This clonotype occurred many times. The V gene is TRBV12-5, the J gene TRBJ2-1; 10 bases line up with TRBD2. J lost 15 bases, V lost 4 bases, and 6 bases had no gene match. The V gene's germline CDR1 is LGHNT and CDR2 FRNRAP. The CDR3 extends over 12 amino acids. In DNA form, the CDR3 reads TGTGCTAGTGGTTCTAGCGGGAGTGAGTTGTTCTTC. This sequence encodes CASGSSGSELFF.

As for this clonotype: It differs at one base from a far larger clone, so likely a read error. The genes are TRBV7-8 and TRBJ2-1, with unresolved D. Germline CDR1 is SGHVS and CDR2 is FQNEAQ. CDR3 length: 18 amino acids. CDR3 sequence: CASSQVRSQPTRPNEQFF. Here the CDR3 DNA reads TGCGCCAGCAGCCAAGTTAGGTCACAACCAACTCGCCCCAATGAGCAGTTCTTC.

This clonotype was recorded at least ten times. The chain recombines TRBV7-9 with TRBJ2-1; 8 positions agree with TRBD2. Germline CDR1 reads SEHNR; CDR2 reads FQNEAQ (reference sequence). The CDR3 covers 15 residues. The trim removed 0 bases at V and 5 bases at J, leaving 3 bases unmatched. CDR3 DNA sequence: TGTGCCAGCAGCTTAGCATCAGCGGGGGACAATGAGCAGTTCTTC. It codes for CASSLASAGDNEQFF.

There are many counts of this clonotype. The chain couples TRBV6-2 or TRBV6-3 to TRBJ2-7; possibly TRBD2 for D (5 bases). CDR3 size: 14 residues. The V gene lost 5 bases and the J gene lost 1 base, with 12 bases spanning the gap. Germline CDR1 MNHEY, CDR2 SVGEGT. The CDR3 sequence: CASSMYPGSYEQYF. In DNA form, the CDR3 reads TGTGCCAGCAGTATGTATCCGGGATCCTACGAGCAGTACTTC.

On this clonotype: A much larger clone lies a single base off, so this may be a read error. The chain recombines TRBV7-9 with TRBJ2-3; D possibly corresponds to TRBD1 (8 bases). V was trimmed by 11 bases and J by 5 bases, leaving 17 bases between them. CDR1 is SEHNR and CDR2 is FQNEAQ in the germline V gene (reference sequence). CDR3 length equals 13 residues. CDR3 in amino acids: CASPRGTGDTQYF. In nucleotides, the CDR3 is TGTGCCTCCCCGCGGGGGACAGGAGATACGCAGTATTTT.

As concerns this clonotype: This sequence is one base from a far larger clone and is likely a read error. The CDR3 ends on some other residue instead of the conserved phenylalanine or tryptophan, so this is likely a read error. J is TRBJ1-1 and V is TRBV7-2; D uncertain. From germline, CDR1 is SGHTA and CDR2 FQGNSA. This CDR3 spans 13 amino acids. The V gene lost 4 bases and the J gene lost 0 bases, with 6 bases spanning the gap. The CDR3 spells CASSSQMNTEAFS. The CDR3 DNA reads as TGTGCCAGCAGCTCCCAGATGAACACTGAAGCTTTCTCT.

This clonotype appeared many times. The chain links TRBV19 to TRBJ2-7; 7 bases are a match to TRBD1. Germline values: CDR1 LNHDA, CDR2 SQIVND (reference sequence). The J segment lost 3 bases and the V segment lost 6 bases, leaving 5 bases of the junction unmatched. This CDR3 contains 13 residues. CDR3 coding DNA: TGTGCCAGTAGAATGACAGGGTTCTACGAGCAGTACTTC. This encodes CASRMTGFYEQYF. The variable domain in full, completed from reference TRBV19 and TRBJ2-7, reads DGGITQSPKYLFRKEGQNVTLSCEQNLNHDAMYWYRQDPGQGLRLIYYSQIVNDFQKGDIAEGYSVSREKKESFPLTVTSAQKNPTAFYLCASRMTGFYEQYFGPGTRLTVT.

This clonotype was seen many times. The chain is built from TRBV29-1 and TRBJ2-7, with TRBD1 identical over 7 bases. With 1 base clipped from V and 3 bases from J, the junction kept 9 bases outside the gene matches. This CDR3 is built from 15 residues. Per the germline V gene, CDR1 is SQVTM and CDR2 is ANQGSEA. The CDR3 protein is CSVEASTGHGYEQYF. CDR3 bases: TGCAGCGTTGAAGCGTCGACAGGGCATGGCTACGAGCAGTACTTC.

This clonotype showed up many times. The gene calls are TRBV2 and TRBJ2-5; D not resolved. This CDR3 is 14 amino acids long. Between the trimmed V and J ends, which lost 8 bases and 0 bases, there was a span of 13 bases. The germline CDR1 and CDR2 sequences are SNHLY and FYNNEI. The DNA of the CDR3 is TGTGCCAGCCAGTACGTCCCGGACCAAGAGACCCAGTACTTC. It translates to CASQYVPDQETQYF.

This clonotype came up many times. The gene calls are TRBV7-2 and TRBJ2-1; TRBD2 matches at 12 bases. This CDR3 region has 16 residues. Germline trimming cut 6 bases from V and 3 bases from J; bases unmatched to any gene: 6. Germline lookup yields CDR1 SGHTA and CDR2 FQGNSA. The DNA for the CDR3 is TGTGCCAGCAGTCCCGGACTAGCGGGAATCTACAATGAGCAGTTCTTC. It translates to CASSPGLAGIYNEQFF.

This clonotype was detected ten times or more. The J gene is TRBJ1-4, the V gene TRBV7-9; D gene unclear. Trimming shortened V by 5 bases and J by 0 bases, and 10 bases separated the two germline ends. The CDR3 totals 15 residues. The germline gives CDR1 SEHNR, CDR2 FQNEAQ (reference sequence). The CDR3 region is CASSLGRSTNEKLFF. CDR3 nucleotides: TGTGCCAGCAGCCTCGGACGGTCAACTAATGAAAAACTGTTTTTT.

This clonotype was seen many times. The genes are TRBV6-2 or TRBV6-3 and TRBJ2-2; D gene unclear. CDR1 is MNHEY, CDR2 SVGEGT, per germline. The length of the CDR3 is 12 residues. Trimming removed 6 bases at V and 6 bases at J, with 8 bases between. CDR3 loop: CASSIVPGELFF. CDR3 sequence (DNA): TGTGCCAGCAGCATAGTCCCCGGGGAGCTGTTTTTT.

This clonotype appeared many times. The V call is TRBV7-9, the J call TRBJ2-5; the D is unclear. This CDR3 spans 14 amino acids. Germline V gene sequence: CDR1 SEHNR, CDR2 FQNEAQ (reference sequence). Trimming cost V 1 base and J 5 bases, with 11 bases left between them. CDR3 amino acids: CASSLGAPSETQYF. CDR3 bases: TGTGCCAGCAGCTTAGGGGCACCTTCGGAGACCCAGTACTTC.

This clonotype was seen a few times. A much larger clone lies one base from this, so it may be a read error. In this CDR3 the conserved last residue, phenylalanine or tryptophan, is missing, so a read error is likely. This chain uses TRBV5-1 with TRBJ1-5; the D gene is possibly TRBD1 (5 bases). In germline, CDR1 is SGHRS, CDR2 YFSETQ. Trimming removed 4 bases at V and 7 bases at J, with 18 bases between. The CDR3 is 15 residues long. The CDR3: CASSLGEQVGQPQHL. The CDR3 DNA sequence: TGCGCCAGCAGCCTGGGGGAGCAGGTGGGACAGCCCCAGCATCTT.

This clonotype was seen ten or more times. V usage is TRBV5-1 and J usage is TRBJ2-5, with 7 bases aligning to TRBD1. Germline V gene lookup returns CDR1 SGHRS and CDR2 YFSETQ. Trimming removed 2 bases from V and 2 bases from J; junction bases left unmatched: 0. The CDR3 is made up of 13 amino acids. In DNA, the CDR3 is TGCGCCAGCAGCTTACAGGGGCAAGAGACCCAGTACTTC. Translation gives CASSLQGQETQYF.

This clonotype came up many times. The CDR3 coding sequence is TGTGCCAGCAGTTACAGGGCTAGCGGGAGTCTCCCCCCGGGGTCCGAGGACACAGATACGCAGTATTTT. Translating gives CASSYRASGSLPPGSEDTDTQYF. The chain has TRBV6-7 and TRBJ2-3; 10 bases fit TRBD2. TRBV6-7 is annotated as an ORF whose role is uncertain. The ends lost 2 bases at V and 2 bases at J; junction bases unmatched: 25. This CDR3 contains 23 residues.

This clonotype was counted ten times or more. At one end the junction does not follow the germline gene, possibly because of a read error. The chain links TRBV6-5 to TRBJ1-2; D gene uncertain. CDR1 is MNHEY, CDR2 SVGAGI, per germline. This CDR3 contains 15 residues. The CDR3 sequence is CASSYSRAPNYGYTF. CDR3 bases: TGTGCCAGCAGTTACTCGAGAGCTCCTAACTATGGCTACACCTTT.